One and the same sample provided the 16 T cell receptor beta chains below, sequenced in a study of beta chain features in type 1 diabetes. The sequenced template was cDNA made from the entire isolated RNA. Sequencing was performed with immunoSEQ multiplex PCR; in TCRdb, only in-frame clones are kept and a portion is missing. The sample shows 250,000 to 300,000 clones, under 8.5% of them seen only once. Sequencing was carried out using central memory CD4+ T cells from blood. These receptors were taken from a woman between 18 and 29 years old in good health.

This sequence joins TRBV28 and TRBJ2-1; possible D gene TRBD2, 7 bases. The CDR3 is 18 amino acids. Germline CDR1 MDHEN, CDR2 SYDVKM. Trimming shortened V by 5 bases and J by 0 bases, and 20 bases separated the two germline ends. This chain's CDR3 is CASSPRRGGATSYNEQFF. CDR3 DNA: TGTGCCAGCAGTCCTAGGCGAGGGGGGGCGACCTCCTACAATGAGCAGTTCTTC.

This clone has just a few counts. The CDR3 is CASSLIQGYDEQYV. In DNA, the CDR3 is TGTGCCAGCAGCTTAATACAGGGATACGACGAGCAGTACGTC. The rearrangement uses TRBV7-2 and TRBJ2-7; tentative D call: TRBD1 (6 bases). The CDR3 contains 14 residues. The germline V and J ends were trimmed by 2 bases and 5 bases, with 13 bases remaining between them. CDR1 is SGHTA, CDR2 FQGNSA, per germline.

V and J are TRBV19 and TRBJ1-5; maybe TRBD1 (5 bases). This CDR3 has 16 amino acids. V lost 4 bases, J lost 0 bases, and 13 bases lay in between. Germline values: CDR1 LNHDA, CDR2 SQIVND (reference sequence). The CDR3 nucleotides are TGTGCCAGTAGTACTCGACAGTCTCATAGCAATCAGCCCCAGCATTTT. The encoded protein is CASSTRQSHSNQPQHF.

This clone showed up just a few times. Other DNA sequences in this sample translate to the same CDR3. The CDR3 DNA reads TGTGCCAGCAGCAAACAGGGATCCTCCTACAATGAGCAGTTCTTC. Its protein product is CASSKQGSSYNEQFF. The V gene is TRBV7-2, the J gene TRBJ2-1, with a tentative D call TRBD1 (6 bases). The CDR3 covers 15 residues. Trimming removed 5 bases at V and 0 bases at J, with 11 bases between. Germline V gene sequence: CDR1 SGHTA, CDR2 FQGNSA.

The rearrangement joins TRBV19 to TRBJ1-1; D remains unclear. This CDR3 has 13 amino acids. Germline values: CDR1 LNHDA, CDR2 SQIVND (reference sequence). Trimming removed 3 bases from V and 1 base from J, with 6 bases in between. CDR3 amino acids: CASSISRNTEAFF. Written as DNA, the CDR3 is TGTGCCAGTAGTATCAGCCGGAACACTGAAGCTTTCTTT.

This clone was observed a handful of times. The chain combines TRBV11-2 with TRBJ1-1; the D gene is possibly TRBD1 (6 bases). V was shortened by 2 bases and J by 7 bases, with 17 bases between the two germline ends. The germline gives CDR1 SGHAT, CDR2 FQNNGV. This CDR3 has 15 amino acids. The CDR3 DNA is TGTGCCAGCAGCTTACAACAGGGCGCTTCTGGTGAAGCTTTCTTT. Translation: CASSLQQGASGEAFF.

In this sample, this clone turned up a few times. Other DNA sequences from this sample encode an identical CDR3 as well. CDR3 DNA sequence: TGCAGCGTTGTTGACAGAGCTAACTATGGCTACACCTTC. As protein: CSVVDRANYGYTF. The chain has TRBV29-1 and TRBJ1-2; TRBD1 might be the D (5 bases). CDR1 and CDR2 from the germline V gene are SQVTM and ANQGSEA. V lost 4 bases and J lost 0, with 9 bases in between. This CDR3 has 13 amino acids.

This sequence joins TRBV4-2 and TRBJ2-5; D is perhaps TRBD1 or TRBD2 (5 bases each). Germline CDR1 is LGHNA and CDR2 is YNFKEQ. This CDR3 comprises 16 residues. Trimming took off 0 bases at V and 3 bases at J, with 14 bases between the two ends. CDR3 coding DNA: TGTGCCAGCAGCCAAGATGGGGGTAACCGGAAAGAGACCCAGTACTTC. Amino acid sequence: CASSQDGGNRKETQYF.

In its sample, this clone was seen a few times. This CDR3 reads CASSYRGTRTYEQYF. In DNA, the CDR3 is TGTGCCAGCAGTTACCGTGGCACCCGGACCTACGAGCAGTACTTC. The rearrangement joins TRBV6-5 to TRBJ2-7, with no clear D. This CDR3 contains 15 residues. With 2 bases removed from V and 2 bases from J, the gap between germline ends came to 13 bases. Germline V gives CDR1 MNHEY, CDR2 SVGAGI.

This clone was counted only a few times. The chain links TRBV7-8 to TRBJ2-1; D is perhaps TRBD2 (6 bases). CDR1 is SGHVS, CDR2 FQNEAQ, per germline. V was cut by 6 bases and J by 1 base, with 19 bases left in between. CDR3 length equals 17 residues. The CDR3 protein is CASSSKNAGRSYNEQFF. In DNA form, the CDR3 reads TGTGCCAGCAGTTCCAAAAACGCGGGGCGGTCCTACAATGAGCAGTTCTTC.

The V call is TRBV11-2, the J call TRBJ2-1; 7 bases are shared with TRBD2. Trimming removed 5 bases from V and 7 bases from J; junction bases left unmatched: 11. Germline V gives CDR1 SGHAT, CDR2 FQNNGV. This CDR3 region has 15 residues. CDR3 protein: CASSAMGGSNNEQFF. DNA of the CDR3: TGTGCCAGCAGCGCCATGGGGGGGTCGAATAATGAGCAGTTCTTC.

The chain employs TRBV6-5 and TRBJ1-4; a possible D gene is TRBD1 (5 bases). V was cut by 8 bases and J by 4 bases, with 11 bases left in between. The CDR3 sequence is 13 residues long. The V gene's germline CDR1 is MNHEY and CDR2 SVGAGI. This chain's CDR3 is CASRRGHNEKLFF. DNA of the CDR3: TGTGCCAGCCGTCGGGGCCATAATGAAAAACTGTTTTTT.

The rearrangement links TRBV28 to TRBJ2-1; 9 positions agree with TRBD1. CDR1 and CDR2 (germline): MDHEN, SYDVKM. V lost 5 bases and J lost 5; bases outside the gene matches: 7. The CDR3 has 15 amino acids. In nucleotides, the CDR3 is TGTGCCAGCAGTCGCTCCGGGACAGGGAACAATGAGCAGTTCTTC. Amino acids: CASSRSGTGNNEQFF.

CDR3 coding DNA: TGTGCCAGCAGTTACTCGACCACTGAAGCTTTCTTT. Translated: CASSYSTTEAFF. The chain uses TRBV6-5 and TRBJ1-1, with D uncertain. Germline CDR1 MNHEY, CDR2 SVGAGI. With 0 bases removed from V and 4 bases from J, the gap between germline ends came to 3 bases. This CDR3 region has 12 residues.

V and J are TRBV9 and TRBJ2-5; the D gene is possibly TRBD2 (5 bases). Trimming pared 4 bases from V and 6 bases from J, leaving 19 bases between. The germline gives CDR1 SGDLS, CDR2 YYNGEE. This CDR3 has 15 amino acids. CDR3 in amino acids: CASSPGGSSPKTQYF. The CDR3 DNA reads TGTGCCAGCAGCCCAGGCGGGTCTAGCCCGAAGACCCAGTACTTC. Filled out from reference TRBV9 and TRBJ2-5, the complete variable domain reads DSGVTQTPKHLITATGQRVTLRCSPRSGDLSVYWYQQSLDQGLQFLIQYYNGEERAKGNILERFSAQQFPDLHSELNLSSLELGDSALYFCASSPGGSSPKTQYFGPGTRLLVL.

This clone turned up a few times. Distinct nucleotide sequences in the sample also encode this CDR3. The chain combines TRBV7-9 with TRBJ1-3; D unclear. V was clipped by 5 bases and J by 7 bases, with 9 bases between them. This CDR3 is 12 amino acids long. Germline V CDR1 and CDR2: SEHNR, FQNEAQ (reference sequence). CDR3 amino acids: CASSLDRNTIYF. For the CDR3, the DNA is TGTGCCAGCAGCCTAGACCGGAACACCATATATTTT.